This TCR beta chain was sequenced in a study of blood T cell repertoires in COVID-19. Overall study: COVID-19 samples, acute and convalescent, were from the United States, Italy and Spain.

The CDR3 is made up of 14 amino acids. Per germline, CDR1 SGHVS and CDR2 FNYEAQ. V lost 3 bases and J 2 bases, leaving 9 bases between the germline ends. The participants were between about 18 and 90 years old and came from under 25 US areas. Sequencing used immunoSEQ multiplex PCR; TCRdb keeps in-frame clones, though not all of them. Among about 200,000 clones listed, about 90% were seen once. This clone was recorded only once. The sequenced sample was PBMCs or T cells enriched from blood (not recorded which). The rearrangement uses TRBV7-6 and TRBJ2-3; possible D gene TRBD2, 7 bases. The source is a woman aged 18-29 years who had recovered from COVID-19. The DNA of the CDR3 is TGTGCCAGCAGCTTCGGGGGGCCCACAGATACGCAGTATTTT. Translated: CASSFGGPTDTQYF.